Below, 22 T cell receptor beta chains from the same sample are listed, as sequenced in a study of cytomegalovirus exposure and HLA in healthy donors. The PCR employed 60 Vbeta primers together with 13 Jbeta primers. Assay used: immunoSEQ multiplex PCR; TCRdb lists only in-frame clones, some missing. Found here are roughly 150,000 clones, approximately 79% of them singletons; the top ten hold roughly 0.7%. Sequencing was done on a sample of PBMCs. These receptors originate from a male donor in good health and CMV-seronegative.

This clone was counted a few times. V is TRBV6-1 and J is TRBJ2-2; D remains ambiguous. V was cut by 2 bases and J by 0 bases, with 7 bases left in between. Germline loops: CDR1 MNHNS, CDR2 SASEGT. The CDR3 totals 15 residues. The CDR3, as DNA: TGTGCCAGCAGTGAAATGGCCCCGAACACCGGGGAGCTGTTTTTT. This encodes CASSEMAPNTGELFF.

Of note for this clone: Compared with germline, one end of the junction differs, possibly owing to a read error. The chain recombines TRBV7-9 with TRBJ2-7, with 7 bases fitting TRBD1. Germline lookup yields CDR1 SEHNR and CDR2 FQNEAQ (reference sequence). The CDR3 is 15 amino acids. The CDR3 loop is CSSSLVGTEPYEQYF. CDR3 coding DNA: TGTTCCAGCAGCTTAGTTGGGACAGAGCCCTACGAGCAGTACTTC.

The chain joins TRBV6-1 to TRBJ2-1; 14 nucleotides match TRBD2. The CDR3 contains 15 residues. With 5 bases clipped from V and 6 bases from J, the junction kept 3 bases outside the gene matches. Germline V CDR1 and CDR2: MNHNS, SASEGT. The CDR3 reads CASSSGTSGSNEQFF. The CDR3 nucleotides are TGTGCCAGCAGTTCCGGGACTAGCGGGAGCAATGAGCAGTTCTTC.

Comments on this clone: Other DNA sequences of this sample code for an identical CDR3. This chain links TRBV7-2 with TRBJ1-2; TRBD1 might be the D (5 bases). Trimming removed 2 bases at V and 8 bases at J, with 15 bases between. The CDR3 sequence is 14 residues long. Germline-derived CDR1 and CDR2 are SGHTA and FQGNSA. The CDR3 loop reads CASSLTRGGYGYTF. DNA for the CDR3: TGTGCCAGCAGCTTAACAAGGGGAGGCTACGGCTACACCTTC.

CDR3 sequence (DNA): TGCGCCAGCAGCTTGCCGGGCAATCAGCCCCAGCATTTT. Its protein is CASSLPGNQPQHF. The rearrangement joins TRBV5-1 to TRBJ1-5; D remains ambiguous. The CDR3 extends over 13 amino acids. Germline V lookup: CDR1 SGHRS, CDR2 YFSETQ. V was cut by 1 base and J by 2 bases, with 4 bases left in between. The whole variable domain, remainder taken from reference TRBV5-1 and TRBJ1-5, is KAGVTQTPRYLIKTRGQQVTLSCSPISGHRSVSWYQQTPGQGLQFLFEYFSETQRNKGNFPGRFSGRQFSNSRSEMNVSTLELGDSALYLCASSLPGNQPQHFGDGTRLSIL.

V is TRBV15 and J is TRBJ2-3, with D uncertain. Trimming shortened V by 3 bases and J by 6 bases, and 7 bases separated the two germline ends. This CDR3 region has 12 residues. Germline V gene data show CDR1 as LNHNV and CDR2 as YYDKDF (reference sequence). In DNA, the CDR3 is TGTGCCACCAGCAGCCTCGGGGATACGCAGTATTTT. This gives the protein CATSSLGDTQYF.

The gene calls are TRBV18 and TRBJ1-1; D is perhaps TRBD1 (5 bases). This CDR3 has 15 residues. Trimming removed 4 bases from V and 0 bases from J, with 12 bases in between. The germline V gene encodes CDR1 KGHSH and CDR2 LQKENI. The chain's CDR3 is CASSREGMLNTEAFF. The CDR3 nucleotides are TGTGCCAGCTCACGGGAGGGGATGCTGAACACTGAAGCTTTCTTT.

A single count supports this clone. V usage is TRBV2 and J usage is TRBJ2-7; no clear D gene. Per germline, CDR1 SNHLY and CDR2 FYNNEI. This CDR3 has 14 residues. Deletions cut 6 bases from V and 2 bases from J, with 14 bases between. The CDR3 region is CASRPLGGAYEQYF. The CDR3, as DNA: TGTGCCAGCAGGCCGCTAGGTGGAGCCTACGAGCAGTACTTC.

The chain joins TRBV6-1 to TRBJ2-1; no definite D call. The CDR3 loop spans 15 amino acids. Per germline, CDR1 MNHNS and CDR2 SASEGT. Trimming took 5 bases from V and 0 from J, leaving 11 bases between them. The CDR3: CASSSQRSSYNEQFF. CDR3 DNA sequence: TGTGCCAGCAGTTCGCAAAGGAGCTCCTACAATGAGCAGTTCTTC.

This sequence joins TRBV5-1 and TRBJ2-3; unclear D gene. Trimming left V 4 bases short and J 6 bases short, with 9 bases between. This CDR3 is 12 amino acids long. In germline, CDR1 is SGHRS, CDR2 YFSETQ. The DNA for the CDR3 is TGCGCCAGCAGCGCCTTGGGCGATACGCAGTATTTT. It is translated as CASSALGDTQYF.

This CDR3 is CALERGEAFF. In DNA, the CDR3 is TGTGCCCTCGAACGGGGAGAAGCTTTCTTT. The rearrangement uses TRBV30 and TRBJ1-1; unclear D gene. There are 10 residues in the CDR3. The V gene's germline CDR1 is GTSNPN and CDR2 SVGIG (reference sequence). Trimming shortened V by 8 bases and J by 8 bases, and 12 bases separated the two germline ends.

The rearrangement links TRBV30 to TRBJ2-1; 8 positions agree with TRBD2. The CDR3 extends over 15 amino acids. Germline V gene lookup returns CDR1 GTSNPN and CDR2 SVGIG (reference sequence). Trimming removed 5 bases from V and 4 bases from J; junction bases left unmatched: 10. The DNA for the CDR3 is TGTGCCTGGGACCCCAGCGGGGGTGGATACAATGAGCAGTTCTTC. This gives the protein CAWDPSGGGYNEQFF. The whole variable domain, remainder taken from reference TRBV30 and TRBJ2-1, is SQTIHQWPATLVQPVGSPLSLECTVEGTSNPNLYWYRQAAGRGLQLLFYSVGIGQISSEVPQNLSASRPQDRQFILSSKKLLLSDSGFYLCAWDPSGGGYNEQFFGPGTRLTVL.

This chain links TRBV7-8 with TRBJ2-1, with D unclear. Trimming removed 0 bases from V and 4 bases from J, with 10 bases in between. The CDR3 consists of 15 residues. The germline V gene encodes CDR1 SGHVS and CDR2 FQNEAQ. The CDR3 region is CASSLAGQEYNEQFF. In DNA, the CDR3 is TGTGCCAGCAGCTTAGCGGGTCAGGAATACAATGAGCAGTTCTTC.

The sample holds one count of this clone. The rearrangement joins TRBV19 to TRBJ2-3; TRBD2 is a possible D gene (6 bases). Trimming cost V 1 base and J 2 bases, with 13 bases left between them. The CDR3 is 16 residues long. Germline assignment: CDR1 LNHDA and CDR2 SQIVND (reference sequence). The CDR3 nucleotides are TGTGCCAGTAGTATAGTTGGGGGGAGCGTCACAGATACGCAGTATTTT. It encodes CASSIVGGSVTDTQYF.

The chain employs TRBV27 and TRBJ2-5; 13 bases agree with TRBD2. Trimming took 5 bases from V and 4 from J; bases not matched to a gene: 7. The CDR3 loop spans 16 amino acids. Germline V gene data show CDR1 as MNHEY and CDR2 as SMNVEV (reference sequence). CDR3 protein: CASSPSTSGRPETQYF. CDR3 DNA sequence: TGTGCCAGCAGTCCTTCGACTAGCGGGAGGCCAGAGACCCAGTACTTC.

The chain employs TRBV15 and TRBJ2-7, with a possible D match to TRBD2 (5 bases). The CDR3 has 14 residues. Trimming stripped 7 bases from V and 7 bases from J, with 20 bases between. Germline V CDR1 and CDR2: LNHNV, YYDKDF (reference sequence). Written as DNA, the CDR3 is TGTGCCACCACCCCTCGAGGACTCCTAGGAGAGCAGTACTTC. Amino acid sequence: CATTPRGLLGEQYF.

The rearrangement uses TRBV5-1 and TRBJ2-2; D ambiguous. The CDR3 totals 14 residues. V lost 0 bases, J lost 1 base, and 4 bases lay in between. The germline gives CDR1 SGHRS, CDR2 YFSETQ. CDR3 loop: CASSLAGNTGELFF. The CDR3 region has the DNA TGCGCCAGCAGCTTGGCGGGGAACACCGGGGAGCTGTTTTTT.

This clone was recorded once. The V and J genes are TRBV25-1 and TRBJ1-1; D may be TRBD1 (5 bases). Looked up from germline, CDR1 is MGHDK and CDR2 is SYGVNS. V was trimmed by 4 bases and J by 5 bases, leaving 17 bases between them. The CDR3 has 15 residues. CDR3 DNA sequence: TGTGCCAGCAGTGGGCTGGGGGGAAAGGTTACTGAAGCTTTCTTT. Encoded protein: CASSGLGGKVTEAFF.

The CDR3 is CASSEKAGTDLAKNIQYF. As DNA, the CDR3 is TGTGCCAGCAGTGAAAAAGCCGGGACAGACCTAGCCAAAAACATTCAGTACTTC. V usage is TRBV6-4 and J usage is TRBJ2-4, with 7 bases matching TRBD1. V trimming: 3 bases; J trimming: 0 bases; junction bases outside the gene matches: 11. This CDR3 has 18 amino acids. The germline V gene encodes CDR1 MRHNA and CDR2 SNTAGT.

This clone was detected only a few times. The chain links TRBV19 to TRBJ1-1, with no clear D. The germline gives CDR1 LNHDA, CDR2 SQIVND (reference sequence). The CDR3 is 12 amino acids. Trimming pared 6 bases from V and 4 bases from J, leaving 9 bases between. The CDR3 loop is CASSPGGTEAFF. As DNA, the CDR3 is TGTGCCAGTAGCCCCGGAGGCACTGAAGCTTTCTTT.

V usage is TRBV19 and J usage is TRBJ1-1; D gene uncertain. Germline V gene lookup returns CDR1 LNHDA and CDR2 SQIVND (reference sequence). The ends were cut back, 11 bases at V and 0 bases at J, with 16 bases in the middle. This CDR3 contains 14 residues. CDR3 sequence: CASGRADLNTEAFF. CDR3 nucleotides: TGTGCCTCGGGGAGGGCCGACCTGAACACTGAAGCTTTCTTT.

This rearrangement joins TRBV9 to TRBJ2-3; D perhaps matches TRBD2 (5 bases). CDR1 is SGDLS and CDR2 is YYNGEE in the germline V gene. This CDR3 is built from 15 residues. Trimming shortened V by 4 bases and J by 3 bases, and 15 bases separated the two germline ends. CDR3 sequence: CASSLKRERTDTQYF. CDR3 in DNA: TGTGCCAGCAGCCTCAAACGGGAACGAACAGATACGCAGTATTTT.